Following are 28 T cell receptor beta chains from one sample sequenced in a study of metastatic and nonmetastatic thyroid tumors. TCRdb recomputed clones from the PCR reads via MiXCR. The top ten hold about 7.6% of the sample, which has some 30,000 clones, around 20% seen once. Until they underwent thyroid surgery, no patient had received any treatment. Material: blood. These TCRs come from a female donor with papillary thyroid cancer or a benign thyroid nodule (not recorded which). Some clones in this sample may be carry-over from other donors' samples.

This clone has at least ten counts. The chain is built from TRBV2 and TRBJ2-3; TRBD1 is a possible D gene (6 bases). Germline V lookup: CDR1 SNHLY, CDR2 FYNNEI. Trimming removed 0 bases at V and 2 bases at J, with 12 bases between. The CDR3 is made up of 16 amino acids. As DNA, the CDR3 is TGTGCCAGCAGTGAAGCACAGGGTTTTTCCACAGATACGCAGTATTTT. Amino acid sequence: CASSEAQGFSTDTQYF.

This clone was observed a handful of times. J is TRBJ2-1 and V is TRBV24-1; 14 positions match TRBD2. Germline V gene data show CDR1 as KGHDR and CDR2 as SFDVKD. V was clipped by 5 bases and J by 5 bases; unmatched bases: 7. CDR3 length: 17 amino acids. The CDR3 coding sequence is TGTGCCACCAGTGTAGGGACTAGCGGGAGAATTAACAATGAGCAGTTCTTC. Encoded protein: CATSVGTSGRINNEQFF.

This clone was recorded a few times. J is TRBJ1-2 and V is TRBV19; TRBD1 might be the D (6 bases). Germline V gives CDR1 LNHDA, CDR2 SQIVND (reference sequence). V lost 7 bases and J lost 0, with 27 bases in between. This CDR3 spans 19 amino acids. The CDR3 nucleotides read TGTGCCAGTATCCCAGCGGCGGGGGGCTCGTCTGCAGCTAACTATGGCTACACCTTC. Its translation: CASIPAAGGSSAANYGYTF. Variable domain in full (rest from reference TRBV19 and TRBJ1-2): DGGITQSPKYLFRKEGQNVTLSCEQNLNHDAMYWYRQDPGQGLRLIYYSQIVNDFQKGDIAEGYSVSREKKESFPLTVTSAQKNPTAFYLCASIPAAGGSSAANYGYTFGSGTRLTVV.

This clone was seen only once. The chain joins TRBV11-2 to TRBJ2-3; 9 nucleotides line up with TRBD1. With 4 bases clipped from V and 0 bases from J, the junction kept 8 bases outside the gene matches. This CDR3 has 17 residues. CDR1 is SGHAT and CDR2 is FQNNGV in the germline V gene. In nucleotides, the CDR3 is TGTGCCAGCAGCTATGGGGGGGGACAGGGAAGCACAGATACGCAGTATTTT. Its translation is CASSYGGGQGSTDTQYF. The full variable domain, in which reference TRBV11-2 and TRBJ2-3 provide the parts outside the CDR3, is EAGVAQSPRYKIIEKRQSVAFWCNPISGHATLYWYQQILGQGPKLLIQFQNNGVVDDSQLPKDRFSAERLKGVDSTLKIQPAKLEDSAVYLCASSYGGGQGSTDTQYFGPGTRLTVL.

This clone has ten or more counts. This chain connects TRBV5-1 to TRBJ2-1; tentatively, D is TRBD1 (5 bases). Germline V gene data show CDR1 as SGHRS and CDR2 as YFSETQ. V lost 1 base to trimming and J lost 0 bases, with 11 bases between them. The CDR3 has 16 amino acids. CDR3 loop: CASSLYSGPSYNEQFF. CDR3 coding DNA: TGCGCCAGCAGCTTGTATTCAGGGCCCTCCTACAATGAGCAGTTCTTC.

This chain connects TRBV30 to TRBJ1-4; tentative D call: TRBD1 (5 bases). The germline gives CDR1 GTSNPN, CDR2 SVGIG (reference sequence). The CDR3 is made up of 14 amino acids. Trimming pared 1 base from V and 3 bases from J, leaving 9 bases between. The CDR3 loop reads CAWSGKQANEKLFF. The CDR3 coding sequence is TGTGCCTGGAGTGGAAAACAGGCTAATGAAAAACTGTTTTTT.

This clone has at least ten counts. This may come from a read error, since a much larger clone is one base off. The rearrangement uses TRBV11-2 and TRBJ1-2; tentative D call: TRBD1 (6 bases). Germline CDR1 and CDR2: SGHAT and FQNNGV. This CDR3 region has 14 residues. V dropped 5 bases and J dropped 4 bases, with 14 bases sitting between them. For the CDR3, the DNA is TGTGCCAGCAGCCAACAGGGTGCAGGCTATGGCTACACCTTC. Protein: CASSQQGAGYGYTF.

This clone was seen at least ten times. This chain connects TRBV6-1 to TRBJ1-1, with D possibly matching TRBD1 (5 bases). This CDR3 contains 15 residues. Between the trimmed V and J ends, which lost 6 bases and 0 bases, there was a span of 14 bases. Germline CDR1 reads MNHNS; CDR2 reads SASEGT. CDR3 in DNA: TGTGCCAGCAGCCAAGGGGTCGGAATGAACACTGAAGCTTTCTTT. This gives the protein CASSQGVGMNTEAFF.

This chain connects TRBV30 to TRBJ1-3; D is uncertain. Germline values: CDR1 GTSNPN, CDR2 SVGIG (reference sequence). V was cut by 8 bases and J by 2 bases, with 13 bases left in between. CDR3 size: 13 residues. CDR3 bases: TGTGCCGGTGCTGAGCGGACTGGAAACACCATATATTTT. Its protein is CAGAERTGNTIYF.

The genes are TRBV18 and TRBJ2-7, with 11 bases matching TRBD1. Germline V gives CDR1 KGHSH, CDR2 LQKENI. The trim removed 6 bases at V and 3 bases at J, leaving 10 bases unmatched. This CDR3 is built from 16 residues. CDR3 sequence reads: CASSSNPGTGGYEQYF. CDR3 DNA: TGTGCCAGCTCGTCGAACCCCGGGACAGGGGGCTACGAGCAGTACTTC.

The chain has TRBV7-8 and TRBJ1-6; 7 bases agree with TRBD1. The CDR3 runs 15 residues. The trim removed 5 bases at V and 9 bases at J, leaving 10 bases unmatched. CDR1 is SGHVS and CDR2 is FQNEAQ in the germline V gene. CDR3: CASSEGTGVRSPLHF. In DNA, the CDR3 is TGTGCCAGCAGCGAAGGAACAGGGGTTCGTTCACCCCTCCACTTT.

This clone was found many times. The rearrangement uses TRBV29-1 and TRBJ1-2, with 7 bases identical to TRBD1. This CDR3 region has 12 residues. The V segment lost 1 base and the J segment 7 bases; nucleotides outside the gene matches: 3. In germline, CDR1 is SQVTM, CDR2 ANQGSEA. CDR3 protein: CSVEVPGGGYTF. CDR3 in DNA: TGCAGCGTTGAAGTCCCAGGGGGTGGCTACACCTTC.

This clone was counted at least ten times. This rearrangement joins TRBV7-2 to TRBJ1-1, with 8 bases that match TRBD1. The CDR3 extends over 15 amino acids. The J segment lost 5 bases and the V segment lost 2 bases, leaving 7 bases of the junction unmatched. Germline values: CDR1 SGHTA, CDR2 FQGNSA. CDR3 nucleotides: TGTGCCAGCAGCTTATCACAGGGGGGTGTTACTGAAGCTTTCTTT. Amino acid sequence: CASSLSQGGVTEAFF. The entire variable domain, with the rest obtained from reference TRBV7-2 and TRBJ1-1, is as follows: GAGVSQSPSNKVTEKGKDVELRCDPISGHTALYWYRQSLGQGLEFLIYFQGNSAPDKSGLPSDRFSAERTGGSVSTLTIQRTQQEDSAVYLCASSLSQGGVTEAFFGQGTRLTVV.

At least ten counts were recorded for this clone. The chain combines TRBV20-1 with TRBJ2-7, with D possibly being TRBD2 (6 bases). Trimming shortened V by 0 bases and J by 7 bases, and 16 bases separated the two germline ends. The length of the CDR3 is 14 residues. Germline lookup yields CDR1 DFQATT and CDR2 SNEGSKA (reference sequence). The CDR3 nucleotides are TGCAGTGCTAGAGAGAGCAGGGACTTACCGGAGCAGTACTTC. It yields the protein CSARESRDLPEQYF.

The chain joins TRBV12-3 or TRBV12-4 to TRBJ2-7, with 7 nucleotides matching TRBD2. This CDR3 is built from 16 residues. Germline trimming cut 3 bases from V and 2 bases from J; bases unmatched to any gene: 10. The CDR3 DNA is TGTGCCAGCAGTTTCATCGGCGGGGGTGGGGCCTACGAGCAGTACTTC. This translates into CASSFIGGGGAYEQYF.

At least ten counts were recorded for this clone. This sequence joins TRBV3-1 and TRBJ1-3; D not certain. The CDR3 consists of 13 residues. V lost 0 bases, J lost 5 bases, and 5 bases lay in between. Germline values: CDR1 LGHDT, CDR2 YNNKEL (reference sequence). This chain's CDR3 is CASSQEPRNTIYF. The CDR3 nucleotides read TGTGCCAGCAGCCAAGAACCCCGAAACACCATATATTTT.

This clone has ten or more counts. This chain links TRBV7-8 with TRBJ2-1; weak D call: TRBD1 (5 bases). In germline, CDR1 is SGHVS, CDR2 FQNEAQ. The ends were cut back, 5 bases at V and 8 bases at J, with 13 bases in the middle. CDR3 length: 13 residues. The CDR3 DNA reads as TGTGCCAGCAGCCCACCGCTCAGGGATGAGCAGTTCTTC. Amino acids: CASSPPLRDEQFF.

This clone was observed many times. The chain carries TRBV20-1 and TRBJ2-7; perhaps TRBD1 as D (6 bases). Germline V gene data show CDR1 as DFQATT and CDR2 as SNEGSKA (reference sequence). CDR3 length: 11 amino acids. With 1 base removed from V and 6 bases from J, the gap between germline ends came to 7 bases. The CDR3 DNA reads TGCAGTGCTAGAGCAGGGGTCGAGCAGTACTTC. This gives the protein CSARAGVEQYF.

This clone was detected ten times or more. A read error may explain this, as a much larger clone is one base away. This likely comes from a read error, as the CDR3 has no conserved phenylalanine or tryptophan at its end. This CDR3 reads CASSSGSRIQPQHC. CDR3 DNA sequence: TGTGCCAGCAGCTCCGGGTCTAGGATTCAGCCCCAGCATTGT. The chain carries TRBV11-2 and TRBJ1-5; D is unclear. The CDR3 is 14 residues long. Trimming stripped 4 bases from V and 6 bases from J, with 13 bases between. From germline, CDR1 is SGHAT and CDR2 FQNNGV.

The sample holds many counts of this clone. The chain links TRBV5-4 to TRBJ2-1; D gene uncertain. This CDR3 is 15 amino acids long. Germline CDR1 reads SGHNT; CDR2 reads YYREEE (reference sequence). V was pared by 2 bases and J by 1 base, with 10 bases between. The CDR3 sequence is CASSFISVSYNEQFF. The CDR3 DNA follows: TGTGCCAGCAGCTTTATATCAGTTTCCTACAATGAGCAGTTCTTC.

With respect to this clone: The CDR3 ends on some other residue instead of the conserved phenylalanine or tryptophan, so this is likely a read error. The genes are TRBV18 and TRBJ1-5; D ambiguous. The CDR3 runs to 14 residues. Trimming cost V 5 bases and J 7 bases, with 15 bases left between them. Germline V gene sequence: CDR1 KGHSH, CDR2 LQKENI. The CDR3 coding sequence is TGTGCCAGCTCAACCACGGACGGCGGGCAGCCCCAGCATCTT. This codes for CASSTTDGGQPQHL.

CDR3 sequence (DNA): TGTGCCAGCAGCTTAGGACTGTCATACGAGCAGTACTTC. Encoded protein: CASSLGLSYEQYF. The chain links TRBV7-8 to TRBJ2-7; D is uncertain. V was cut by 1 base and J by 4 bases, with 8 bases left in between. Germline-derived CDR1 and CDR2 are SGHVS and FQNEAQ. The CDR3 runs 13 residues.

The rearrangement uses TRBV6-5 and TRBJ2-3; the match to TRBD1 covers 7 bases. Trimming at V came to 0 bases and at J to 1 base, leaving 1 base not matched to a gene. Germline CDR1 MNHEY, CDR2 SVGAGI. The CDR3 covers 15 residues. As DNA, the CDR3 is TGTGCCAGCAGTTACTCGGACAGGCGCACAGATACGCAGTATTTT. This encodes CASSYSDRRTDTQYF.

This clone was seen many times. This sequence may be a read error, since a much larger clone differs from it by one base. The conserved final phenylalanine or tryptophan is absent from the CDR3, which likely points to a read error. The rearrangement links TRBV5-5 to TRBJ1-5, with D perhaps matching TRBD1 (5 bases). CDR1 and CDR2 (germline): SGHKS, YYEKEE (reference sequence). The CDR3 consists of 15 residues. V was clipped by 4 bases and J by 6 bases, with 17 bases between them. In DNA form, the CDR3 reads TGTGCCAGCAGCCCGGGACCTACGAGTAGTCAGCCCCAGCATTCT. It is translated as CASSPGPTSSQPQHS.

This clone was recorded many times. V usage is TRBV10-1 and J usage is TRBJ2-3; 9 nucleotides match TRBD2. Germline CDR1 WNHNN, CDR2 SYGVQD (reference sequence). V shed 7 bases, J shed 8 bases, and the junction held 7 bases outside the gene matches. CDR3 size: 13 residues. The CDR3 DNA reads as TGCGCCAGCAATGAAGCGGGGGGCGCTACGCAGTATTTT. Its translation is CASNEAGGATQYF.

This clone has at least ten counts. The chain uses TRBV6-5 and TRBJ1-1; TRBD1 is a possible D gene (5 bases). Trimming left V 2 bases short and J 7 bases short, with 14 bases between. The CDR3 has 14 amino acids. The germline gives CDR1 MNHEY, CDR2 SVGAGI. The CDR3 reads CASSYPGAGYEAFF. The CDR3 DNA sequence: TGTGCCAGCAGTTACCCTGGGGCGGGGTATGAAGCTTTCTTT.

In this sample, this clone turned up many times. The sample contains more than one DNA sequence encoding this CDR3. The chain has TRBV6-1 and TRBJ1-5, with a tentative D call TRBD1 (5 bases). The CDR3 loop spans 14 amino acids. With 8 bases removed from V and 3 bases from J, the gap between germline ends came to 14 bases. Germline V gene lookup returns CDR1 MNHNS and CDR2 SASEGT. The CDR3 sequence: CASRSPGLNQPQHF. In nucleotides, the CDR3 is TGTGCCAGCCGGTCTCCGGGACTCAATCAGCCCCAGCATTTT.

This clone was found many times. The chain combines TRBV6-2 or TRBV6-3 with TRBJ2-2; 7 nucleotides match TRBD2. V lost 1 base, J lost 0 bases, and 14 bases stayed unmatched. The CDR3 covers 20 residues. CDR1 and CDR2 from the germline V gene are MNHEY and SVGEGT. CDR3 coding DNA: TGTGCCAGCAGTTACTACTTCCTAGCGGATACTGATGCGAACACCGGGGAGCTGTTTTTT. Amino acid sequence: CASSYYFLADTDANTGELFF.